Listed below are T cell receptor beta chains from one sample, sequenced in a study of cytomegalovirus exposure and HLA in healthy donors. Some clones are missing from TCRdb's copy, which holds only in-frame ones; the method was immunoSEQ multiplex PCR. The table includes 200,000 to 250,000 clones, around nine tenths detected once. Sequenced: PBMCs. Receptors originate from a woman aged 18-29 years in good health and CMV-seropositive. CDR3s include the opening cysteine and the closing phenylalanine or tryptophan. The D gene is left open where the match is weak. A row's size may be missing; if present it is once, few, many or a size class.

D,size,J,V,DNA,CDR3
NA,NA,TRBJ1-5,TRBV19,TGTGCCAGTAGTGCGGCGGGGGGGGCAGGGCAGCCCCAGCATTTT,CASSAAGGAGQPQHF
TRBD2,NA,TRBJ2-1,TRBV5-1,TGCGCCAGCAGCCCCGGGACTAGCAGGAATGAGCAGTTCTTC,CASSPGTSRNEQFF
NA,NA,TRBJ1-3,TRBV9,TGTGCCAGCAGCAGACAGGCCGGAGACACCATATATTTT,CASSRQAGDTIYF
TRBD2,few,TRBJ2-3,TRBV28,TGTGCCAGCAGTCCCCGAAGGCTAGCGGGAGGCCACACAGATACGCAGTATTTT,CASSPRRLAGGHTDTQYF
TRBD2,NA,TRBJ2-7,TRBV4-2,TGTGCCAGCAGCCAGGAGTACCGGACTAGCGGATACTACGAGCAGTACTTC,CASSQEYRTSGYYEQYF
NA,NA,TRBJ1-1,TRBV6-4,TGTGCCAGCAGTGTTCAGGGGTCGGGGAACACTGAAGCTTTCTTT,CASSVQGSGNTEAFF
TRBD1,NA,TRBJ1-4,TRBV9,TGTGCCAGCAGCGTAGCCGGGACAGGGCGAGAAAAACTGTTTTTT,CASSVAGTGREKLFF
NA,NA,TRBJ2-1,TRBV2,TGTGCCAGCAGCCGAACGGGGGATGAGCAGTTCTTC,CASSRTGDEQFF
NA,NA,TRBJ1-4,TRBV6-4,TGTGCCAGCAGTGATCTGAAACTGTTTTTT,CASSDLKLFF
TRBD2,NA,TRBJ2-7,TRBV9,TGTGCCAGCAGCGTAGCTGGCGGGAGCTCCAACGAGCAGTACTTC,CASSVAGGSSNEQYF
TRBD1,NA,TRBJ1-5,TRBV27,TGTGCCAGCAGGACCGGGACAGGGATTTTTCAGCCCCAGCATTTT,CASRTGTGIFQPQHF
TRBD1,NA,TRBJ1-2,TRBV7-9,TGTGCCAGCAGCCAAGTGTGGACAGGGGGCAACTATGGCTACACCTTC,CASSQVWTGGNYGYTF
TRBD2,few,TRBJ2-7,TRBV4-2,TGTGCCAGCAGCCCTAGCGGGAGGGGGTACGAGCAGTACTTC,CASSPSGRGYEQYF
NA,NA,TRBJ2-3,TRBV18,TGTGCCAGCTCACCAGTGGTGACAGCGACGGCAGATACGCAGTATTTT,CASSPVVTATADTQYF
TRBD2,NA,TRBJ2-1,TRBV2,TGTGCCAGCAGTGAGGGACTAGGATACCCTAATGAGCAGTTCTTC,CASSEGLGYPNEQFF
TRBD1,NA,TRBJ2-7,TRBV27,TGTGCCAGCAGTTTATCCGGGACAGGGGGTGGGGAGCAGTACTTC,CASSLSGTGGGEQYF